The source of this TCR beta chain is a study of control samples from healthy donors and cancer patients. The assay was immunoSEQ multiplex PCR, and TCRdb's table has in-frame clones only and misses some. The table records 150,000 or so clones, roughly 92% of them present only once. This clone was seen a few times. Germline V gene data show CDR1 as SEHNR and CDR2 as FQNEAQ (reference sequence). Deletions cut 3 bases from V and 4 bases from J, with 13 bases between. The CDR3 is 14 amino acids. This sequence originates from a man aged 45-60 years in good health. The sequenced sample consisted of blood. This chain joins TRBV7-9 and TRBJ2-7; D could derive from TRBD1 or TRBD2 (5 bases each). The CDR3 nucleotides are TGTGCCAGCAGCTTTAGGGGAGTTGGATACGAGCAGTACTTC. Protein sequence: CASSFRGVGYEQYF.